This T cell receptor (beta chain) comes out of a study of shared clonotypes between healthy human individuals (dated by TCRdb to the early 2020s). With regard to the full study: The cohort comprised a couple of women and three men aged 18 to 49 years. To increase sequencing depth and limit assay-specific biases, TCR repertoire library preparation and sequencing were carried out by different laboratories using diverse techniques. For each donor, CD4 naive and CD4 memory were each run on three plates, CD8 naive on two plates, and CD8 memory on one plate. Each donor's leukapheresis produced roughly between roughly 0.85 and 9.5 billion PBMCs. To estimate repertoire size and how much clonotypes are shared between individuals, the study performed deep sequencing of blood TCR repertoires from five healthy adults. Paper-wide results and their limitations: Pairwise subsampling indicated that sequencing depth was expected to affect the degree of clonotype sharing among donors. Only blood was sampled, and tissue TCR repertoires likely differ from those in blood. Incomplete sequencing was indicated by rarefaction of sorted-subset datasets, despite the large sequencing depth. The small number of donors limited the genetic and exposure-history diversity represented. Naive subsets generally had larger estimated clonotype richness than memory subsets. Higher generation probabilities were observed for clonotypes shared by all four sorted-subset donors than for non-shared clonotypes. When a few donors were compared, the shared fraction of clonotypes was around 4.6% for naive CD4, roughly 3.4% for naive CD8, roughly 2.5% for memory CD4, and 0.35% to 0.5% for memory CD8.

The donors were healthy, HIV-negative adults with no recently reported acute infections or vaccinations. Only Caucasian adults living in Nashville, Tennessee, USA were represented among the donors. CD4+ T cells were enriched through magnetic negative selection, after which naive cells were positively selected on CD45RA and the remaining negative fraction served as the memory subset. After blood collection by leukapheresis, PBMCs were isolated using Ficoll-Histopaque density gradient centrifugation and then cryopreserved in the vapor phase of liquid nitrogen. Purity and quantity of every magnetically sorted T cell population were checked by analytical flow cytometry. Genomic DNA was isolated from each sorted fraction and quantified by UV absorbance on a Nanodrop 2000c. Using the deep immunoSEQ assay, TCR CDR3 regions were amplified from genomic DNA by multiplex PCR. For each cell subset, the extracted genomic DNA was distributed evenly across all wells of several immunoSEQ 96-well plates, and each plate served as one replicate. For sorted subsets, each replicate PCR was loaded with 200 ng genomic DNA, equivalent to 25,000 to 35,000 T cell genomes. The purified libraries were quantified using a Qubit 3.0 fluorometer, sized with a Bioanalyzer 2100, and then quantified again using the KAPA Library Quantification kit. Every immunoSEQ 96-well plate was sequenced on a separate single-read 150-cycle Illumina NextSeq 550 flow cell. In the paper's pipeline: The immunoSEQ output contained only junctional sequences without quality scores, so filtering could not match that applied to full-length reads. Sequences were annotated with PyIR, a Python wrapper for IgBLAST v1.9, using IMGT germline references to assign V/J genes and CDR3. Reads with weak V/J assignments (E-value above 1e-6), missing CDR3, stop codons, out-of-frame junctions, or ambiguous translated residues were removed. A V3J clonotype was defined by an identical inferred V gene, J gene, and CDR3 amino acid sequence. To compute the percentage overlap between repertoires, the number of shared unique clonotypes was divided by the size of the smaller repertoire. RTK rarefaction, the Chao1 estimator, and Recon v2.1 estimates of unobserved clonotypes were used to assess repertoire richness. Generation probabilities for all TCRbeta clonotypes obtained by the gDNA method from a handful of donors were computed using OLGA. In its TCRdb copy, this immuneACCESS table keeps in-frame sequences only and misses some clones. Where compared with another copy, unresolved V genes explain less than half of these, and the others have no known cause. Clone size and the V and J calls come from that table; the DNA yielded D and trimming. This sample is represented by 200,000 to 250,000 clones; approximately 65% of them were singletons. Jointly, the top ten make up approximately 10% of the sample.

Concerning this clone: The antigen this receptor binds is unknown. No much larger clone exists at a distance of one base, and base qualities are not known.

Between the V and J ends, shortened by 6 bases and 5 bases respectively, the junction contains 14 bases. Inclusive of the bounding cysteine and phenylalanine, the CDR3 is 14 residues long. The DNA shown is the 42-base CDR3, in frame from base 1. Via the germline V gene (reference sequence), CDR1 is LNHDA and CDR2 SQIVND. The sequence came from a man aged 30 to 45 in good health. Recombination connected TRBV19 to TRBJ1-5; no D gene call is confident. Sequenced input: memory CD4+ T cells sorted from blood. The cell subset or site label corresponds to: CD45RA-negative fraction. In nucleotide form, the sequence is TGTGCCAGTAGCATCCTGAGCTACGATCAGCCCCAGCATTTT. Its product reads: CASSILSYDQPQHF.